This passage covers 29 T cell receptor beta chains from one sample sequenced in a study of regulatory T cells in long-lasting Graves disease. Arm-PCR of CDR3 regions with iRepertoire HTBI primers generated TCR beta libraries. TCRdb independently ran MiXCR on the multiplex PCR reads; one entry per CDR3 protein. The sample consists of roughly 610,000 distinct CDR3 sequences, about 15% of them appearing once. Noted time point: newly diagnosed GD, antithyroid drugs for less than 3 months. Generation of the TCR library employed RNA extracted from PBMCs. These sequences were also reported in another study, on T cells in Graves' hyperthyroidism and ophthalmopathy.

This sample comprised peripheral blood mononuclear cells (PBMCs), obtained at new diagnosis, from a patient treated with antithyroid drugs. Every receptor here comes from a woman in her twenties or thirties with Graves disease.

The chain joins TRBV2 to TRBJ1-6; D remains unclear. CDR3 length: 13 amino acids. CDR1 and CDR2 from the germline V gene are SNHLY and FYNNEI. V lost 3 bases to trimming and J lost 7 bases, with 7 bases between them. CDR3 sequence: CASSESLNSPLHF. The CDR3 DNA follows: TGTGCCAGCAGTGAGTCCCTCAATTCACCCCTCCACTTT.

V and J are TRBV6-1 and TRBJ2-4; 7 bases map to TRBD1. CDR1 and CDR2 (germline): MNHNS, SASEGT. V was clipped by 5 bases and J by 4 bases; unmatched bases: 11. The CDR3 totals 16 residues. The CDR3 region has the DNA TGTGCCAGCAGTCAAACGCTCGGGACAGAAAAAAACATTCAGTACTTC. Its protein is CASSQTLGTEKNIQYF.

The DNA for the CDR3 is TGTGCCAGCAGCTTAGGGAGCCCTACCTACAATGAGCAGTTCTTC. Translation gives CASSLGSPTYNEQFF. The chain couples TRBV11-2 to TRBJ2-1; D call uncertain. Between the trimmed V and J ends, which lost 1 base and 2 bases, there was a span of 9 bases. CDR3 length: 15 amino acids. Germline V gene sequence: CDR1 SGHAT, CDR2 FQNNGV.

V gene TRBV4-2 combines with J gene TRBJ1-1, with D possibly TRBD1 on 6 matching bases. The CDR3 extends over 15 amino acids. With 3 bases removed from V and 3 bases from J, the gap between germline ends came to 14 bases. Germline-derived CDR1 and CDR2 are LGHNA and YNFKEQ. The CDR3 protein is CASSQMGGADTEAFF. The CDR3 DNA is TGTGCCAGCAGCCAGATGGGGGGGGCGGACACTGAAGCTTTCTTT.

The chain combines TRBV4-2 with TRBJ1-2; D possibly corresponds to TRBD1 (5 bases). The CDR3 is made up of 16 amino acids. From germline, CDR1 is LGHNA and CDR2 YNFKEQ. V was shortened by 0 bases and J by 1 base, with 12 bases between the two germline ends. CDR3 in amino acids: CASSQDPVTDNYGYTF. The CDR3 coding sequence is TGTGCCAGCAGCCAAGATCCTGTGACAGATAACTATGGCTACACCTTC.

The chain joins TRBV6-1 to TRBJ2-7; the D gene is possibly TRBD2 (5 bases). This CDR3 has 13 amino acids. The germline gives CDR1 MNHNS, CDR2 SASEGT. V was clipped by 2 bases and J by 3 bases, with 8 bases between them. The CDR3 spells CASSETGNYEQYF. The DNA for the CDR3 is TGTGCCAGCAGTGAAACGGGAAACTACGAGCAGTACTTC.

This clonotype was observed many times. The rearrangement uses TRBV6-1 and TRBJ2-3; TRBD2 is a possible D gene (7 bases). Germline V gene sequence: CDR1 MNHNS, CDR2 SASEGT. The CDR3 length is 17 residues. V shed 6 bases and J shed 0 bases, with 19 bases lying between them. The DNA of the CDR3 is TGTGCCAGCAGGTTCGGTGCGGGGGCCTTTAGCACAGATACGCAGTATTTT. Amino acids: CASRFGAGAFSTDTQYF.

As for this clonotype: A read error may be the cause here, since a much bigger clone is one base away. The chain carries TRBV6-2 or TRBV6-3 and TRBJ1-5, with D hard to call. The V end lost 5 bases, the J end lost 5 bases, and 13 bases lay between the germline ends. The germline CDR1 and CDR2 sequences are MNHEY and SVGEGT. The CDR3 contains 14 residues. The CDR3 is CASSHSMTHQPQHF. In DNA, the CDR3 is TGTGCCAGCAGTCATTCGATGACGCATCAGCCCCAGCATTTT.

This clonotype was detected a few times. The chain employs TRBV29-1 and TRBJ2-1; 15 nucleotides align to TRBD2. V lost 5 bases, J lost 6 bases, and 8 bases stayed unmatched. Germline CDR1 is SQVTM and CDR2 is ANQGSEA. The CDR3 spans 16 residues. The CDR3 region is CSVLGLAGGRVNEQFF. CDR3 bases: TGCAGCGTTTTGGGACTAGCGGGAGGTCGGGTCAATGAGCAGTTCTTC.

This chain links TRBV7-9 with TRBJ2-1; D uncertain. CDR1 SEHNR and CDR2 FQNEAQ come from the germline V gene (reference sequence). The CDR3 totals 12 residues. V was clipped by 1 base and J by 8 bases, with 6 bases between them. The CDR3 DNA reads TGTGCCAGCAGCTTAGTTTCTTATGAGCAGTTCTTC. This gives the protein CASSLVSYEQFF.

This chain's CDR3 is CASSPPPVANYGYTF. The CDR3 nucleotides read TGTGCCAGCAGCCCCCCGCCTGTAGCTAACTATGGCTACACCTTC. The chain employs TRBV4-2 and TRBJ1-2, with D unclear. The CDR3 length is 15 residues. The germline CDR1 and CDR2 sequences are LGHNA and YNFKEQ. Trimming stripped 4 bases from V and 0 bases from J, with 12 bases between.

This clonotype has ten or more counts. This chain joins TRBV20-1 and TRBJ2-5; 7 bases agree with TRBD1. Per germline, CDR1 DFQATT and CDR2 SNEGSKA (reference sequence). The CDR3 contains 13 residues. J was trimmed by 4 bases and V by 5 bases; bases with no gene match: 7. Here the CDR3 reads CSASTGDRETQYF. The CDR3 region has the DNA TGCAGTGCTTCCACAGGGGATCGAGAGACCCAGTACTTC.

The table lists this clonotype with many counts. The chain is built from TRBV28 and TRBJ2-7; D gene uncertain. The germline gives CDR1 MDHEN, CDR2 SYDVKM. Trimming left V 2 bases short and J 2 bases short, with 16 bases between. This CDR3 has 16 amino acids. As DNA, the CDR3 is TGTGCCAGCAGTTTACTCCCACGGACGGGCACCTACGAGCAGTACTTC. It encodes CASSLLPRTGTYEQYF. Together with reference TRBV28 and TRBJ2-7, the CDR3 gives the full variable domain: DVKVTQSSRYLVKRTGEKVFLECVQDMDHENMFWYRQDPGLGLRLIYFSYDVKMKEKGDIPEGYSVSREKKERFSLILESASTNQTSMYLCASSLLPRTGTYEQYFGPGTRLTVT.

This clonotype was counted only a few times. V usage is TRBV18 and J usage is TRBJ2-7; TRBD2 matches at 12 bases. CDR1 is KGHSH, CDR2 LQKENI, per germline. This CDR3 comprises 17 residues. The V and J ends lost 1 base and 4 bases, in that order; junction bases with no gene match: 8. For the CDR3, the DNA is TGTGCCAGCTCACCACGACTCCTAGCGGGAGGGCCGTACGAGCAGTACTTC. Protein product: CASSPRLLAGGPYEQYF.

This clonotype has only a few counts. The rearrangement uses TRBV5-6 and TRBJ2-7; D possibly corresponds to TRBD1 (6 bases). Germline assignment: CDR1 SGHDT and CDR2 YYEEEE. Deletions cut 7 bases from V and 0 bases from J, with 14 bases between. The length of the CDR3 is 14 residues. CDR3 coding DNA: TGTGCCAGCTTCCGGCAGGGGCTCTCCTACGAGCAGTACTTC. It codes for CASFRQGLSYEQYF.

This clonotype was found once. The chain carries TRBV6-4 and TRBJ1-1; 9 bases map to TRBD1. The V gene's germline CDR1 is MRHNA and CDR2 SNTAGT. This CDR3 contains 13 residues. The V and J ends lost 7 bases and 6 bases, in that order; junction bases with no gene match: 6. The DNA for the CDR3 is TGTGCCAGCACCAGCGACAGGGGGTCTGAAGCTTTCTTT. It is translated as CASTSDRGSEAFF.

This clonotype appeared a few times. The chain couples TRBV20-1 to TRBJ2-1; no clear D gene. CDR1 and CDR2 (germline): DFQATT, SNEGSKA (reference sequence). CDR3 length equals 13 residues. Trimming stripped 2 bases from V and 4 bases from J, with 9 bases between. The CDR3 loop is CSARLIGYNEQFF. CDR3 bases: TGCAGTGCTAGACTCATAGGTTACAATGAGCAGTTCTTC.

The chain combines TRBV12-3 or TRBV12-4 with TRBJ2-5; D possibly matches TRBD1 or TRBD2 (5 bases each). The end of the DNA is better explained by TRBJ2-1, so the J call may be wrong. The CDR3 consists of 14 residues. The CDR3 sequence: CASRFLGVHRGQFF. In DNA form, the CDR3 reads TGTGCCAGCAGATTCCTGGGGGTACATCGGGGGCAGTTCTTC.

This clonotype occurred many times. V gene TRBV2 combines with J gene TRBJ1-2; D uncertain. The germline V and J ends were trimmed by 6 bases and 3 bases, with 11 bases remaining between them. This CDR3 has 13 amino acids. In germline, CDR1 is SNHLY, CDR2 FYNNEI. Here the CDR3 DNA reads TGTGCCAGCAGGCTTAAACGGGACTATGGCTACACCTTC. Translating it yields CASRLKRDYGYTF.

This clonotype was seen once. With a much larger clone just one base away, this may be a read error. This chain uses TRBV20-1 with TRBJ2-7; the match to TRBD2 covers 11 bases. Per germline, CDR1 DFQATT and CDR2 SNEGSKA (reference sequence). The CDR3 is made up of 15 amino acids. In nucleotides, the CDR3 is TGCGGTGCTAGACCTGGGACTAGCGGAAACTACGAGCAGTACTTC. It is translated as CGARPGTSGNYEQYF.

CDR3 amino acids: CASSLAALAGTYEQYF. Written as DNA, the CDR3 is TGTGCCAGCAGCTTAGCGGCATTAGCGGGAACCTACGAGCAGTACTTC. V usage is TRBV7-9 and J usage is TRBJ2-7; 8 nucleotides match TRBD2. CDR1 is SEHNR, CDR2 FQNEAQ, per germline (reference sequence). The CDR3 sequence is 16 residues long. V dropped 0 bases and J dropped 2; count of bases not matched to a gene: 6.

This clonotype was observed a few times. DNA for the CDR3: TGTGCCAGTAGTATCCATCTTGACAGCTGGAACACTGAAGCTTTCTTT. It is translated as CASSIHLDSWNTEAFF. The chain recombines TRBV19 with TRBJ1-1, with D perhaps TRBD1 (5 bases). The CDR3 totals 16 residues. V was clipped by 3 bases and J by 1 base, with 15 bases between them. Per the germline V gene, CDR1 is LNHDA and CDR2 is SQIVND (reference sequence). Complete variable domain (other parts from reference TRBV19 and TRBJ1-1): DGGITQSPKYLFRKEGQNVTLSCEQNLNHDAMYWYRQDPGQGLRLIYYSQIVNDFQKGDIAEGYSVSREKKESFPLTVTSAQKNPTAFYLCASSIHLDSWNTEAFFGQGTRLTVV.

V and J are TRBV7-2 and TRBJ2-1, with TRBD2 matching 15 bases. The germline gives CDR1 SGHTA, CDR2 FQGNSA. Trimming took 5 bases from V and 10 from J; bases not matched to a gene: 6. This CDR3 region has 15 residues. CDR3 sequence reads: CASSASGLAGGEQFF. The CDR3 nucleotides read TGTGCCAGCAGCGCCTCGGGACTAGCGGGAGGCGAGCAGTTCTTC.

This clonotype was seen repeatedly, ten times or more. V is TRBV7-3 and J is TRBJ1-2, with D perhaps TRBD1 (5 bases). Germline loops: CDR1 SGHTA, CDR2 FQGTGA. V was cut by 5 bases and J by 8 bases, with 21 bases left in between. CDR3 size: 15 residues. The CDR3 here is CASSPRTGTDWGYTF. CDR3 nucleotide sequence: TGTGCCAGCAGCCCCCGTACGGGGACGGACTGGGGCTACACCTTC.

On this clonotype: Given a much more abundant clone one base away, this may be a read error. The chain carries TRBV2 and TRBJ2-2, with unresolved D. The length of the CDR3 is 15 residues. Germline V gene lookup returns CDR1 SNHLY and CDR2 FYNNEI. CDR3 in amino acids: CASSETNFAAGELVF. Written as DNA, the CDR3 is TGTGCCAGCAGTGAAACCAATTTTGCGGCTGGTGAGCTGGTTTTT. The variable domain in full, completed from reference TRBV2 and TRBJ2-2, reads EPEVTQTPSHQVTQMGQEVILRCVPISNHLYFYWYRQILGQKVEFLVSFYNNEISEKSEIFDDQFSVERPDGSNFTLKIRSTKLEDSAMYFCASSETNFAAGELVFGEGSRLTVL.

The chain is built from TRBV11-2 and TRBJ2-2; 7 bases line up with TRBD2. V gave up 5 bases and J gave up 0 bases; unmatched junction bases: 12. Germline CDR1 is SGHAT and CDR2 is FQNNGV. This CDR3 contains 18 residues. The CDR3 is CASSRGTLACPNTGELFF. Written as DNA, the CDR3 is TGTGCCAGCAGCCGAGGAACACTAGCGTGCCCGAACACCGGGGAGCTGTTTTTT.

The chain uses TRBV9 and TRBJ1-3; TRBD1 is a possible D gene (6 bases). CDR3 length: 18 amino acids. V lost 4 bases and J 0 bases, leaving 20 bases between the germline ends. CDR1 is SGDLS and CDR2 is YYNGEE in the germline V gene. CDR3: CASSYQAGASLSGNTIYF. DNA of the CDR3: TGTGCCAGCAGCTACCAAGCGGGGGCTAGCCTCTCTGGAAACACCATATATTTT.

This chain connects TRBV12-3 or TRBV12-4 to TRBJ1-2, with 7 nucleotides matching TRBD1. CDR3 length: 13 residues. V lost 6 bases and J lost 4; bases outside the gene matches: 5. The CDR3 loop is CASSQGQVYGYTF. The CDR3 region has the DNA TGTGCCAGCAGCCAAGGACAGGTCTATGGCTACACCTTC.

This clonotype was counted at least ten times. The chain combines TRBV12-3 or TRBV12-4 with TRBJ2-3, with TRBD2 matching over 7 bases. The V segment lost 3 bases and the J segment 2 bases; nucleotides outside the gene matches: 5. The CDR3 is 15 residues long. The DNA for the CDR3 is TGTGCCAGCAGTTTGATGCGGGGGATCACAGATACGCAGTATTTT. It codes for CASSLMRGITDTQYF.